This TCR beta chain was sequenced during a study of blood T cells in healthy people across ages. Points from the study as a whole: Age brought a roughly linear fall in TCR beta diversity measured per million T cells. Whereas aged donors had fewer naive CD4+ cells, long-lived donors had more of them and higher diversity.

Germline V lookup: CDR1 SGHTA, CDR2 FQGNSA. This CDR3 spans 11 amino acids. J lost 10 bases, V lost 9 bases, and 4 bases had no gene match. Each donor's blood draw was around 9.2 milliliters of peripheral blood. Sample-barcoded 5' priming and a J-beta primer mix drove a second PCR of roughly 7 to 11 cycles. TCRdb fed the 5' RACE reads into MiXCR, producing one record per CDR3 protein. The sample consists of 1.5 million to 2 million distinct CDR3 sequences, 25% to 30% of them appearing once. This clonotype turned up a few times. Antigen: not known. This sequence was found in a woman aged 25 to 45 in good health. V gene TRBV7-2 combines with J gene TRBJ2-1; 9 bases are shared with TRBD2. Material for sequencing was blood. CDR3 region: CARSGTSEQFF. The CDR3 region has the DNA TGTGCCAGGTCCGGGACTAGCGAGCAGTTCTTC.